A selection of T cell receptor beta chains follows, all from one sample in a study of T-cell memory formation after mild COVID-19. Each CDR3 protein gets one entry after TCRdb re-called the 5' RACE reads with MiXCR. Found here are 350,000 to 550,000 distinct CDR3 sequences, 18% of them singletons; the top ten hold around a fifth. The sequenced sample consisted of PBMCs or a T cell subset sorted from them (not recorded which). These receptors all stem from a man between 18 and 29 years old who had mild COVID-19 (a few samples of this study predate the infection). Cell type and time point are not known. Both conserved end residues are part of each CDR3. Fields, in order: V gene, J gene, CDR3 protein.

TRBV12-3/TRBV12-4	TRBJ1-2	CASSLDSWTRHHGYTF
TRBV7-9	TRBJ1-1	CASNSWGQMNTEAFF
TRBV2	TRBJ1-2	CASRTLAGLDRNGYTF
TRBV4-3	TRBJ2-7	CASSEADVSSYEQYF
TRBV12-3/TRBV12-4	TRBJ2-1	CASSFGTGRNEQFF
TRBV7-9	TRBJ2-3	CASSLEVLLAGDTDTQYF
TRBV5-1	TRBJ2-2	CASSLTVHETGELFF
TRBV7-9	TRBJ1-1	CASSLVQSLNTEAFF
TRBV29-1	TRBJ1-1	CSVRKGDRVMNTEAFF
TRBV5-6	TRBJ1-2	CASNARTGAYGYTF